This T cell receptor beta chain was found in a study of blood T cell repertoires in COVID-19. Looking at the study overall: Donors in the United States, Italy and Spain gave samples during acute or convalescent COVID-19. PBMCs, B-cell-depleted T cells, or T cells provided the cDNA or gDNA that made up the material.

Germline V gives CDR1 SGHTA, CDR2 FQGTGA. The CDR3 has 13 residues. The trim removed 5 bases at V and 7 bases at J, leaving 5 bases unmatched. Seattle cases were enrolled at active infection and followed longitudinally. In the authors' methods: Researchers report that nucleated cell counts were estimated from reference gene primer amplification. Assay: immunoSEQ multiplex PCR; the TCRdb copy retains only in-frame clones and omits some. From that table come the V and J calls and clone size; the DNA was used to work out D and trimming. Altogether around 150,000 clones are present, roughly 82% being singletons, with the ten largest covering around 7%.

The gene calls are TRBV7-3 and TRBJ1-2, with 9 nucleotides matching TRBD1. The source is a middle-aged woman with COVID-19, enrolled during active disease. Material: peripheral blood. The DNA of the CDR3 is TGTGCCAGCAGCACCCGGACAGGGGCTGGCTACACCTTC. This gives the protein CASSTRTGAGYTF.